The 3 T cell receptor beta chains presented below share a single source sample, sequenced in a study of T cells in Graves' hyperthyroidism and ophthalmopathy. Amplification of TCR beta CDR3 regions was performed using RNA transcripts as template. The HTBI primer set drove a first-round RT-PCR of the TCR CDR3. One entry per CDR3 protein, called by TCRdb with MiXCR from the multiplex PCR reads. The sample has hundreds of thousands of distinct CDR3 sequences, about 14% seen once. Sequencing was performed on blood. The receptors here all came from a woman between 45 and 60 years old with Graves' ophthalmopathy.

This clonotype was recorded many times. The V and J genes are TRBV7-8 and TRBJ1-1; TRBD1 matches at 10 bases. This CDR3 region has 14 residues. Trimming removed 5 bases from V and 5 bases from J; junction bases left unmatched: 5. Germline CDR1 is SGHVS and CDR2 is FQNEAQ. In DNA form, the CDR3 reads TGTGCCAGCAGCAGAGACAGGGGGCTAACTGAAGCTTTCTTT. Translation: CASSRDRGLTEAFF.

CDR3 DNA: TGTGCCAGCTCACCACAGACCGGGACACCTAACTACAATGAGCAGTTCTTC. It yields the protein CASSPQTGTPNYNEQFF. The rearrangement joins TRBV18 to TRBJ2-1; a weak D match, TRBD1 (6 bases). CDR1 is KGHSH and CDR2 is LQKENI in the germline V gene. Deletions cut 1 base from V and 3 bases from J, with 16 bases between. The CDR3 has 17 residues.

This clonotype occurred many times. The chain is built from TRBV6-1 and TRBJ2-1; D is ambiguous. In germline, CDR1 is MNHNS, CDR2 SASEGT. The CDR3 has 16 residues. V lost 6 bases and J lost 6, with 21 bases in between. CDR3 DNA sequence: TGTGCCAGCAGGAGTGGGCGAGCAAGCCTTCGCAATGAGCAGTTCTTC. It encodes CASRSGRASLRNEQFF.